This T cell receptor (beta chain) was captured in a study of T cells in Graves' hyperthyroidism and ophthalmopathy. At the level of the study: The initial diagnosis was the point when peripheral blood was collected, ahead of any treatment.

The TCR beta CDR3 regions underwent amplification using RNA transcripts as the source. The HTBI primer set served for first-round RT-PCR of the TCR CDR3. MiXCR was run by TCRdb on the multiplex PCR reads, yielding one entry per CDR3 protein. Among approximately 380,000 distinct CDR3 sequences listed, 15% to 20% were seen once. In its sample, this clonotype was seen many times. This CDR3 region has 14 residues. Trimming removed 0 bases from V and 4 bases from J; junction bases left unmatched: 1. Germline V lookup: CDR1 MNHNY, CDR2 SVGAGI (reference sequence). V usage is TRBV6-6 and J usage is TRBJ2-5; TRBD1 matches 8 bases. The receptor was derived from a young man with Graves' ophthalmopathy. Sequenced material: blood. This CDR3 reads CASSYSGTGETQYF. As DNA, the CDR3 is TGTGCCAGCAGTTACTCAGGGACAGGAGAGACCCAGTACTTC.